Listed here are 4 T cell receptor beta chains from one sample, sequenced in a study of radiotherapy plus CTLA-4 blockade in lung cancer. Clones were sequenced by immunoSEQ multiplex PCR, and TCRdb holds only the in-frame ones, with some missing. Here the sample spans tens of thousands of clones, around 76% being singletons. Sequenced material: peripheral blood, taken from a patient treated with radiotherapy plus ipilimumab. The receptors shown here come from a human donor with non-small cell lung cancer who had stable disease on radiotherapy plus ipilimumab.

The chain couples TRBV5-4 to TRBJ1-1; the D gene is possibly TRBD1 (6 bases). The CDR3 sequence is 14 residues long. V was trimmed by 6 bases and J by 5 bases, leaving 17 bases between them. Per germline, CDR1 SGHNT and CDR2 YYREEE (reference sequence). The CDR3 loop reads CASTLIGGETEAFF. In DNA, the CDR3 is TGTGCCAGCACCCTAATAGGGGGGGAAACTGAAGCTTTCTTT.

This clone was observed a single time. The V gene is TRBV7-6, the J gene TRBJ2-1, with D perhaps given as TRBD1 or TRBD2 (5 bases each). The V end was cut by 5 bases, the J end by 5 bases, with 13 bases between. The CDR3 consists of 14 residues. CDR1 is SGHVS, CDR2 FNYEAQ, per germline. CDR3: CASSPRVRDNEQFF. In nucleotides, the CDR3 is TGTGCCAGCAGCCCCAGGGTGAGGGACAATGAGCAGTTCTTC.

This clone was seen a few times. The genes are TRBV10-3 and TRBJ1-3, with D possibly being TRBD1 (6 bases). Trimming removed 6 bases at V and 0 bases at J, with 12 bases between. Germline-derived CDR1 and CDR2 are ENHRY and SYGVKD. The length of the CDR3 is 15 residues. In DNA form, the CDR3 reads TGTGCCATCAGAGTGACAGGATCCTCTGGAAACACCATATATTTT. Amino acid sequence: CAIRVTGSSGNTIYF.

This clone was seen a handful of times. The chain has TRBV5-1 and TRBJ1-2; D call uncertain. Trimming stripped 0 bases from V and 2 bases from J, with 20 bases between. The CDR3 is 18 amino acids. Germline values: CDR1 SGHRS, CDR2 YFSETQ. The CDR3 DNA is TGCGCCAGCAGCTTGGCCGGGGTCAGTCGATCCCCGAACTATGGCTACACCTTC. As protein: CASSLAGVSRSPNYGYTF.